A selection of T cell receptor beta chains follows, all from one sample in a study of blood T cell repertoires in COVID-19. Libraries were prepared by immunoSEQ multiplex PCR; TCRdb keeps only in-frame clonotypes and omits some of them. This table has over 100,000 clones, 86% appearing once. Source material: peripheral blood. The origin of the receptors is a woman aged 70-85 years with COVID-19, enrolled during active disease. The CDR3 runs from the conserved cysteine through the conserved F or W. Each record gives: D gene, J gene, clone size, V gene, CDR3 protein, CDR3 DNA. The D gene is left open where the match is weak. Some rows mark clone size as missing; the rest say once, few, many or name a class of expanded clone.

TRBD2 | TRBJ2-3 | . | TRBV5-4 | CASSLGSGVGGTQYF | TGTGCCAGCAGCTTGGGTAGCGGGGTGGGGGGTACGCAGTATTTT
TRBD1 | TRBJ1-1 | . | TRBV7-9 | CASSLDRGSSEAFF | TGTGCCAGCAGCTTAGACAGGGGGTCTAGTGAAGCTTTCTTT
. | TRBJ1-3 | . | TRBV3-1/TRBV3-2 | CASRRTISGNTIYF | TGTGCCAGCAGACGGACAATCTCTGGAAACACCATATATTTT
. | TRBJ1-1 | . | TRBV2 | CASSVQNTEAFF | TGTGCCAGCAGTGTCCAGAACACTGAAGCTTTCTTT
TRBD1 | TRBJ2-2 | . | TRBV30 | CAWSPLQGANGELFF | TGTGCCTGGAGCCCCCTACAGGGGGCAAACGGGGAGCTGTTTTTT
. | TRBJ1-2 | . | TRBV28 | CASSLIPGHGADYGYTF | TGTGCCAGCAGTTTAATACCGGGTCACGGTGCGGACTATGGCTACACCTTC
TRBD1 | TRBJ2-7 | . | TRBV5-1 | CASSQTPPGQLSYEQYF | TGCGCCAGCAGCCAGACTCCACCGGGACAGTTATCCTACGAGCAGTACTTC
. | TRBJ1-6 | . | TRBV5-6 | CASSLQGALYNSPLHF | TGTGCCAGCAGCTTGCAAGGGGCTCTCTATAATTCACCCCTCCACTTT
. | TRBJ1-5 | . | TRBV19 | CASSISKTYSNQPQHF | TGTGCCAGTAGTATCAGTAAGACTTATAGCAATCAGCCCCAGCATTTT
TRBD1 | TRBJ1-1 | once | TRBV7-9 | CASSARTGGISTEAFF | TGTGCCAGCAGCGCCAGGACAGGGGGGATTAGCACTGAAGCTTTCTTT